These 9 T cell receptor beta chains were sequenced from one sample in a study of T cells in Graves' hyperthyroidism and ophthalmopathy. Amplification yielded TCR beta CDR3 regions, with RNA transcripts as the source. Initially, a first-round RT-PCR of the TCR CDR3 employed the HTBI primer set. TCRdb redid the calling of the multiplex PCR reads with MiXCR, one entry per CDR3 protein. The table shows some 510,000 distinct CDR3 sequences, with more than 20% occurring only once. The sequenced material came from blood. The source is a man younger than 35 with Graves' hyperthyroidism.

This clonotype was seen a few times. The V call is TRBV7-9, the J call TRBJ1-1, with no clear D. The CDR3 length is 13 residues. Trimming took 2 bases from V and 6 from J, leaving 10 bases between them. The germline V gene encodes CDR1 SEHNR and CDR2 FQNEAQ (reference sequence). The CDR3 reads CASSLNPSAEAFF. The DNA of the CDR3 is TGTGCCAGCAGCTTAAATCCATCCGCTGAAGCTTTCTTT.

This clonotype was seen at least ten times. This chain joins TRBV24-1 and TRBJ1-5; 7 bases agree with TRBD1. The length of the CDR3 is 15 residues. Germline CDR1 reads KGHDR; CDR2 reads SFDVKD. The J segment lost 2 bases and the V segment lost 0 bases, leaving 0 bases of the junction unmatched. CDR3 sequence (DNA): TGTGCCACCAGTGATTTGGGACAGGGCAATCAGCCCCAGCATTTT. Translation gives CATSDLGQGNQPQHF.

This clonotype appeared many times. The chain uses TRBV15 and TRBJ2-7, with 12 bases matching TRBD1. Trimming removed 3 bases from V and 7 bases from J; junction bases left unmatched: 7. The CDR3 loop spans 15 amino acids. CDR1 is LNHNV, CDR2 YYDKDF, per germline (reference sequence). CDR3 in amino acids: CATSSVGTGGVEQYF. CDR3 bases: TGTGCCACCAGCAGCGTGGGGACAGGGGGCGTTGAGCAGTACTTC.

This clonotype has a count of ten or more. Mismatch with germline at one junction end may stem from a read error. This chain's CDR3 is CASSLGVAEAFF. The CDR3, as DNA: TGTGCCAGCAGTTTAGGAGTGGCTGAAGCTTTCTTT. The J gene is TRBJ1-1, the V gene TRBV7-9; D is uncertain. CDR3 length: 12 amino acids. Germline CDR1 SEHNR, CDR2 FQNEAQ (reference sequence). The variable domain in full, completed from reference TRBV7-9 and TRBJ1-1, reads DTGVSQNPRHKITKRGQNVTFRCDPISEHNRLYWYRQTLGQGPEFLTYFQNEAQLEKSRLLSDRFSAERPKGSFSTLEIQRTEQGDSAMYLCASSLGVAEAFFGQGTRLTVV.

V and J are TRBV6-1 and TRBJ1-1; TRBD1 aligns across 9 bases. With 6 bases clipped from V and 4 bases from J, the junction kept 6 bases outside the gene matches. Germline CDR1 MNHNS, CDR2 SASEGT. This CDR3 has 14 amino acids. In nucleotides, the CDR3 is TGTGCCAGCAGGGGGACAGGGAGGGGCACTGAAGCTTTCTTT. Encoded protein: CASRGTGRGTEAFF.

This clonotype came up a few times. This chain uses TRBV20-1 with TRBJ2-7; 7 nucleotides agree with TRBD1. V was clipped by 5 bases and J by 9 bases; unmatched bases: 13. The CDR3 spans 13 residues. Germline V CDR1 and CDR2: DFQATT, SNEGSKA (reference sequence). The CDR3 region is CSASPGTADGQYF. For the CDR3, the DNA is TGCAGTGCTTCTCCCGGGACAGCCGACGGGCAGTACTTC.

This clonotype was seen at least ten times. The CDR3 DNA reads TGTGCCAGCAGCTTAAACATACCGGGACTCCAAGAGACCCAGTACTTC. It is translated as CASSLNIPGLQETQYF. The V and J genes are TRBV7-6 and TRBJ2-5, with a possible D match to TRBD2 (6 bases). Germline V gene sequence: CDR1 SGHVS, CDR2 FNYEAQ. The CDR3 consists of 16 residues. Trimming took 2 bases from V and 1 from J, leaving 14 bases between them.

This clonotype came up a few times. This chain connects TRBV19 to TRBJ1-5; D unresolved. This CDR3 is 14 amino acids long. CDR1 is LNHDA, CDR2 SQIVND, per germline (reference sequence). Trimming took off 1 base at V and 4 bases at J, with 8 bases between the two ends. The CDR3 reads CASSIVADNQPQHF. The CDR3 DNA reads TGTGCCAGTAGTATAGTGGCGGATAATCAGCCCCAGCATTTT.

This clonotype was seen once. This may be a read error, as it is one base from a much larger clone. CDR3 in DNA: TGTACCAGCAGTCCTTCCCATTCACCCCTCCACTTT. This gives the protein CTSSPSHSPLHF. The chain recombines TRBV27 with TRBJ1-6, with D unclear. Per germline, CDR1 MNHEY and CDR2 SMNVEV (reference sequence). CDR3 size: 12 residues.